Presented here are 26 T cell receptor beta chains from one specimen sequenced in a study of shared clonotypes between healthy human individuals. Data came from immunoSEQ multiplex PCR; TCRdb stores just in-frame clones and leaves some out. The sample yields about 490,000 clones, over 60% seen once. Specimen: PBMCs. These receptors were collected from a woman between 35 and 50 years old in good health. Some clones in this sample may be carry-over from other donors' samples.

The chain joins TRBV18 to TRBJ2-5; 9 bases line up with TRBD1. Per the germline V gene, CDR1 is KGHSH and CDR2 is LQKENI. Unmatched junction bases numbered 6, after V lost 4 bases and J lost 3 bases. This CDR3 comprises 15 residues. The CDR3 here is CASSRGQGWEETQYF. In DNA, the CDR3 is TGTGCCAGCTCACGGGGACAGGGATGGGAAGAGACCCAGTACTTC.

This chain joins TRBV6-4 and TRBJ2-3; 8 nucleotides match TRBD2. This CDR3 comprises 15 residues. V lost 2 bases to trimming and J lost 3 bases; unmatched junction nucleotides: 4. Germline assignment: CDR1 MRHNA and CDR2 SNTAGT. The CDR3 loop reads CASSDGTSQTDTQYF. The CDR3 nucleotides are TGTGCCAGCAGTGACGGGACTAGTCAAACAGATACGCAGTATTTT.

This clone was recorded once. The chain has TRBV2 and TRBJ2-7; possible D gene TRBD1, 6 bases. This CDR3 is built from 13 residues. Germline lookup yields CDR1 SNHLY and CDR2 FYNNEI. V dropped 8 bases and J dropped 0 bases, with 11 bases sitting between them. The DNA for the CDR3 is TGTGCCAGCCGACAGGCCAGCTCCTACGAGCAGTACTTC. This codes for CASRQASSYEQYF.

This clone appeared a few times. V usage is TRBV6-6 and J usage is TRBJ2-7; TRBD1 might be the D (5 bases). This CDR3 comprises 15 residues. CDR1 is MNHNY and CDR2 is SVGAGI in the germline V gene (reference sequence). V dropped 6 bases and J dropped 5 bases, with 20 bases sitting between them. The CDR3 nucleotides read TGTGCCAGCAGCTTCGGGCAGACCACAGGTAACGAGCAGTACTTC. This sequence encodes CASSFGQTTGNEQYF.

This clone has more than one count but fewer than ten. The chain is built from TRBV10-3 and TRBJ2-4; no clear D gene. The V and J ends lost 0 bases and 3 bases respectively, with 27 bases between them. This CDR3 comprises 21 residues. Germline V lookup: CDR1 ENHRY, CDR2 SYGVKD. CDR3: CAISESKRSREHPAGKNIQYF. The CDR3 DNA reads as TGTGCCATCAGTGAGTCGAAACGGAGTAGAGAACACCCGGCAGGCAAAAACATTCAGTACTTC.

The chain links TRBV2 to TRBJ2-2; D is unclear. V was cut by 7 bases and J by 6 bases, with 15 bases left in between. CDR1 is SNHLY and CDR2 is FYNNEI in the germline V gene. This CDR3 has 14 residues. The CDR3, as DNA: TGTGCCAGCACCGGGCCCCGCGGTGCCGGGGAGCTGTTTTTT. Translated: CASTGPRGAGELFF.

The rearrangement links TRBV5-6 to TRBJ2-5, with 7 bases fitting TRBD2. CDR3 length: 15 amino acids. V lost 1 base to trimming and J lost 0 bases; unmatched junction nucleotides: 3. Germline V gene sequence: CDR1 SGHDT, CDR2 YYEEEE. The CDR3 spells CASSLISGYQETQYF. The CDR3 DNA is TGTGCCAGCAGCTTGATTAGCGGGTACCAAGAGACCCAGTACTTC.

A single count supports this clone. J is TRBJ1-1 and V is TRBV7-3, with D possibly being TRBD1 (5 bases). Germline V gene lookup returns CDR1 SGHTA and CDR2 FQGTGA. The CDR3 is made up of 17 amino acids. Trimming took off 2 bases at V and 3 bases at J, with 19 bases between the two ends. In nucleotides, the CDR3 is TGTGCCAGCAGCTTAGGTGGGGGGGTTGGTAGGGACACTGAAGCTTTCTTT. Translated, it gives CASSLGGGVGRDTEAFF.

The chain combines TRBV6-5 with TRBJ1-4; TRBD1 matches at 8 bases. The CDR3 runs to 15 residues. The trim removed 6 bases at V and 3 bases at J, leaving 6 bases unmatched. Germline lookup yields CDR1 MNHEY and CDR2 SVGAGI. Written as DNA, the CDR3 is TGTGCCAGCAGCCCAGGACAGGGCCCTAATGAAAAACTGTTTTTT. As protein: CASSPGQGPNEKLFF.

J is TRBJ2-7 and V is TRBV5-8; D might be TRBD1 or TRBD2, each matching 5 bases. The CDR3 is made up of 16 amino acids. V was clipped by 0 bases and J by 2 bases, with 15 bases between them. CDR1 is SGHTS and CDR2 is YDEGEE in the germline V gene. The CDR3 DNA follows: TGTGCCAGCAGCTTGGACGGCTCGGGACCAACCTACGAGCAGTACTTC. Protein product: CASSLDGSGPTYEQYF.

The genes are TRBV5-1 and TRBJ2-2; D uncertain. The CDR3 loop spans 15 amino acids. Germline CDR1 and CDR2: SGHRS and YFSETQ. The germline V and J ends were trimmed by 0 bases and 4 bases, with 10 bases remaining between them. CDR3 DNA: TGCGCCAGCAGCTTGGTTGGTTTGGGCACCGGGGAGCTGTTTTTT. Protein sequence: CASSLVGLGTGELFF.

This clone was recorded a few times. CDR3 loop: CASSLPLGEQYF. As DNA, the CDR3 is TGTGCCAGCAGCTTACCCCTGGGCGAGCAGTACTTC. The gene calls are TRBV7-9 and TRBJ2-7; D ambiguous. V was clipped by 2 bases and J by 6 bases, with 8 bases between them. Germline loops: CDR1 SEHNR, CDR2 FQNEAQ (reference sequence). This CDR3 contains 12 residues.

The rearrangement uses TRBV27 and TRBJ2-7, with a possible D match to TRBD2 (6 bases). The germline CDR1 and CDR2 sequences are MNHEY and SMNVEV (reference sequence). CDR3 length: 15 amino acids. V lost 0 bases and J lost 3, with 12 bases in between. CDR3 in DNA: TGTGCCAGCAGTTTATCTTCCGTGACTAGCTACGAGCAGTACTTC. The encoded protein is CASSLSSVTSYEQYF.

To note about this clone: This may come from a read error, since a much larger clone is one base off. The J gene is TRBJ1-3, the V gene TRBV7-8; the D gene is possibly TRBD1 (5 bases). The germline V gene has CDR1 SGHVS and CDR2 FQNEAQ. CDR3 length: 18 residues. The DNA of the CDR3 is TGTGCCGGCAGCTTAGGTTACGTCAGGGATATCTCTGGAAACACCATATATTTT. Translated, it gives CAGSLGYVRDISGNTIYF.

The gene calls are TRBV29-1 and TRBJ2-1; tentative D call: TRBD2 (7 bases). Trimming cost V 2 bases and J 6 bases, with 14 bases left between them. The CDR3 has 14 amino acids. Per germline, CDR1 SQVTM and CDR2 ANQGSEA. The CDR3 region has the DNA TGCAGCGTTGAAAGCGGGGAGGGGGGCAATGAGCAGTTCTTC. This encodes CSVESGEGGNEQFF.

The V and J genes are TRBV27 and TRBJ2-7; TRBD2 agrees at 15 bases. Trimming at V came to 6 bases and at J to 0 bases, leaving 6 bases not matched to a gene. This CDR3 is built from 17 residues. Germline V lookup: CDR1 MNHEY, CDR2 SMNVEV (reference sequence). The CDR3 sequence is CASSHGLAGGFSYEQYF. For the CDR3, the DNA is TGTGCCAGCAGCCACGGACTAGCGGGAGGGTTCTCCTACGAGCAGTACTTC.

The rearrangement links TRBV7-9 to TRBJ2-1; D possibly corresponds to TRBD1 (5 bases). V lost 4 bases and J lost 12, with 13 bases in between. CDR1 SEHNR and CDR2 FQNEAQ come from the germline V gene (reference sequence). This CDR3 spans 12 amino acids. CDR3 in DNA: TGTGCCAGCAGCTCACTAACAAGGGGGCAGTTCTTC. It yields the protein CASSSLTRGQFF.

This chain uses TRBV5-6 with TRBJ1-1, with 10 bases aligning to TRBD1. Germline trimming cut 4 bases from V and 6 bases from J; bases unmatched to any gene: 3. This CDR3 has 13 residues. The germline CDR1 and CDR2 sequences are SGHDT and YYEEEE. In DNA form, the CDR3 reads TGTGCCAGCAGCAAGACAGGGGGCCCTGAAGCTTTCTTT. It specifies CASSKTGGPEAFF.

This clone appeared once. V is TRBV19 and J is TRBJ1-1; no reliable D call. This CDR3 has 15 residues. V lost 1 base and J lost 8, with 17 bases in between. Germline values: CDR1 LNHDA, CDR2 SQIVND (reference sequence). DNA for the CDR3: TGTGCCAGTAGTATAGGACCCCCGCGGTTAACCGAAGCTTTCTTT. Its translation is CASSIGPPRLTEAFF.

There are a few counts of this clone. The V gene is TRBV2, the J gene TRBJ2-1; no reliable D call. The CDR3 consists of 13 residues. Trimming took off 6 bases at V and 2 bases at J, with 8 bases between the two ends. Germline V gene data show CDR1 as SNHLY and CDR2 as FYNNEI. CDR3 region: CASSEFPYNEQFF. CDR3 DNA sequence: TGTGCCAGCAGCGAGTTTCCCTACAATGAGCAGTTCTTC. The variable domain in full, completed from reference TRBV2 and TRBJ2-1, reads EPEVTQTPSHQVTQMGQEVILRCVPISNHLYFYWYRQILGQKVEFLVSFYNNEISEKSEIFDDQFSVERPDGSNFTLKIRSTKLEDSAMYFCASSEFPYNEQFFGPGTRLTVL.

The V and J genes are TRBV10-3 and TRBJ1-3; D may be TRBD1 (5 bases). With 4 bases removed from V and 4 bases from J, the gap between germline ends came to 14 bases. Germline V gene lookup returns CDR1 ENHRY and CDR2 SYGVKD. The CDR3 runs 15 residues. The CDR3 region has the DNA TGTGCCATCAGTGCTGGAGGGGACCGAGGAAACACCATATATTTT. Protein: CAISAGGDRGNTIYF.

This clone was detected only once. The rearrangement joins TRBV6-5 to TRBJ2-7; TRBD2 aligns across 15 bases. V shed 0 bases and J 3 bases; nucleotides not matched to a gene: 0. This CDR3 is built from 16 residues. The germline CDR1 and CDR2 sequences are MNHEY and SVGAGI. The CDR3 sequence: CASSYSGLAGGYEQYF. CDR3 nucleotides: TGTGCCAGCAGTTACTCGGGACTAGCGGGAGGCTACGAGCAGTACTTC.

The chain is built from TRBV27 and TRBJ2-7, with D perhaps being TRBD1 or TRBD2 (5 bases each). Germline CDR1 and CDR2: MNHEY and SMNVEV (reference sequence). V lost 0 bases to trimming and J lost 11 bases, with 17 bases between them. The CDR3 runs to 14 residues. The CDR3 DNA reads as TGTGCCAGCAGTTTATCCTCCTTAACCGGGGCCAAGTACTTC. Encoded protein: CASSLSSLTGAKYF.

This chain connects TRBV5-1 to TRBJ1-2, with 10 bases fitting TRBD1. The CDR3 length is 15 residues. Germline V CDR1 and CDR2: SGHRS, YFSETQ. J lost 4 bases, V lost 3 bases, and 6 bases had no gene match. The CDR3 is CASSSDRGALYGYTF. CDR3 in DNA: TGCGCCAGCAGCTCGGACAGGGGGGCTCTCTATGGCTACACCTTC.

About this clone: At the DNA level, this CDR3 is encoded by other sequences in the same sample as well. The CDR3 bases are TGTGCCAGCAGCTTAGACCGCGGGAGTTCCTACGAGCAGTACTTC. Its translation: CASSLDRGSSYEQYF. This chain uses TRBV7-2 with TRBJ2-7; 7 bases line up with TRBD2. The CDR3 extends over 15 amino acids. Germline values: CDR1 SGHTA, CDR2 FQGNSA. The junction had 4 bases not matched to a gene; V was cut back by 1 base and J by 1 base.

This clone was seen a handful of times. The rearrangement uses TRBV2 and TRBJ2-3; TRBD2 matches 8 bases. The ends lost 8 bases at V and 5 bases at J; junction bases unmatched: 9. This CDR3 contains 14 residues. From germline, CDR1 is SNHLY and CDR2 FYNNEI. The chain's CDR3 is CASLRGLGVDTQYF. CDR3 DNA sequence: TGTGCCAGCTTGCGGGGACTAGGGGTAGATACGCAGTATTTT.